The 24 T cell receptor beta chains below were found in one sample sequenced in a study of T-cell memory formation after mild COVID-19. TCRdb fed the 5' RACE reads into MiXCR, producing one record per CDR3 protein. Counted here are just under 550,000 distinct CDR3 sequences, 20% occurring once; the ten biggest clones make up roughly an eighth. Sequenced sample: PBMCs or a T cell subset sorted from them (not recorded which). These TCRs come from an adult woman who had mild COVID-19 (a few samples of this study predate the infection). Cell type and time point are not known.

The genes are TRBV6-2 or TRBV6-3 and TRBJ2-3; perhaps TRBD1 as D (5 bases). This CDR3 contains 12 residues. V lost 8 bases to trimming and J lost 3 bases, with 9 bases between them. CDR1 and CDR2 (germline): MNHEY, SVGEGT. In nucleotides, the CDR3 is TGTGCCAGCGGCGGACAAACAGATACGCAGTATTTT. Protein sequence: CASGGQTDTQYF.

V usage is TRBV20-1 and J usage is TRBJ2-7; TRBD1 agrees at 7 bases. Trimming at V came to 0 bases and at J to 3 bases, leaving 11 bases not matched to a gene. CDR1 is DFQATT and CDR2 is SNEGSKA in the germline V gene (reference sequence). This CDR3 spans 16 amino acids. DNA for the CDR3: TGCAGTGCTAGAGACCAGGGACAGATCCCCGTCTACGAGCAGTACTTC. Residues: CSARDQGQIPVYEQYF.

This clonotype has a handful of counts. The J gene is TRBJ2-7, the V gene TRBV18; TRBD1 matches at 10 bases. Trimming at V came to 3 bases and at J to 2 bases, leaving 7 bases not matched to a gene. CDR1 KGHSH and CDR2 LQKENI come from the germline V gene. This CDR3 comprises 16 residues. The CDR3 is CASSPRDRGPTYEQYF. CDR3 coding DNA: TGTGCCAGCTCACCTCGCGACAGGGGGCCAACCTACGAGCAGTACTTC.

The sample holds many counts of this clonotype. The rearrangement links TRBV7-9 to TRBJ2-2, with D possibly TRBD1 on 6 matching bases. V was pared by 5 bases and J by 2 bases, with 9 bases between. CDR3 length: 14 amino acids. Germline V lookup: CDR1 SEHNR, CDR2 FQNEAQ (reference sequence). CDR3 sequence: CASSETGNTGELFF. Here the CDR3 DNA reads TGTGCCAGCAGCGAGACAGGAAACACCGGGGAGCTGTTTTTT.

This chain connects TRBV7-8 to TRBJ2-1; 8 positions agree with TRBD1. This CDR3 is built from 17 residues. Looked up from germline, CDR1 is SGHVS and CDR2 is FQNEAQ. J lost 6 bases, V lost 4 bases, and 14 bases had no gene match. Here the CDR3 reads CASSSPGQGARSNEQFF. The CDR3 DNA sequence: TGTGCCAGCAGCTCCCCTGGCCAGGGGGCGAGAAGCAATGAGCAGTTCTTC. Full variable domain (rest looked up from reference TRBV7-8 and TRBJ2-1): GAGVSQSPRYKVAKRGQDVALRCDPISGHVSLFWYQQALGQGPEFLTYFQNEAQLDKSGLPSDRFFAERPEGSVSTLKIQRTQQEDSAVYLCASSSPGQGARSNEQFFGPGTRLTVL.

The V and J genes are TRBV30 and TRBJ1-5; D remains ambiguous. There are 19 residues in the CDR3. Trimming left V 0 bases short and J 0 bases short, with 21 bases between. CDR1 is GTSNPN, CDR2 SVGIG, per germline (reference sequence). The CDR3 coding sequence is TGTGCCTGGAGTGTACCGGGTTGGGGTCTGGGGTATAGCAATCAGCCCCAGCATTTT. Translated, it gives CAWSVPGWGLGYSNQPQHF.

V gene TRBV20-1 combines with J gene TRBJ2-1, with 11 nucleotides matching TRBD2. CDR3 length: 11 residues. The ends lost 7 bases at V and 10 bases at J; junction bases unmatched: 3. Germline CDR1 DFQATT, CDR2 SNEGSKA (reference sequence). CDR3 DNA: TGCAGTGTAGCGGGAGGGGGCGAGCAGTTCTTC. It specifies CSVAGGGEQFF.

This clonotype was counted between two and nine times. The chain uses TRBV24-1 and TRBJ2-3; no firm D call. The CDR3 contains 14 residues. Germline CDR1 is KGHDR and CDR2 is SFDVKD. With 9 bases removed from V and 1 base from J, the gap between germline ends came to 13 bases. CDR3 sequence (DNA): TGTGCCACCCCTAAACGGACCCGCACAGATACGCAGTATTTT. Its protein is CATPKRTRTDTQYF.

The DNA for the CDR3 is TGTGCCACCAGTTACGGTGACCAGCCCCAGCATTTT. Protein sequence: CATSYGDQPQHF. The chain has TRBV24-1 and TRBJ1-5; no clear D. The V gene's germline CDR1 is KGHDR and CDR2 SFDVKD. V lost 6 bases to trimming and J lost 7 bases, with 9 bases between them. The CDR3 is 12 residues long.

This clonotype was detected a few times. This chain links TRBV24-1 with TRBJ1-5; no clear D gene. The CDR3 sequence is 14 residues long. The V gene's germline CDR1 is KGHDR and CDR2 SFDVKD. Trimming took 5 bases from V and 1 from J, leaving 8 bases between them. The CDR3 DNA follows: TGTGCCACCAGTGCTCTGGACAGCAATCAGCCCCAGCATTTT. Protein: CATSALDSNQPQHF.

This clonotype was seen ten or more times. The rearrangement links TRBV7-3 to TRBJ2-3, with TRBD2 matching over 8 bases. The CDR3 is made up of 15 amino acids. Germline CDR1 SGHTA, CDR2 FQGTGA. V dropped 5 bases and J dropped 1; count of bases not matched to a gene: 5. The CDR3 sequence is CASSTSGGGTDTQYF. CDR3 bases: TGTGCCAGCAGCACTAGCGGCGGGGGCACAGATACGCAGTATTTT.

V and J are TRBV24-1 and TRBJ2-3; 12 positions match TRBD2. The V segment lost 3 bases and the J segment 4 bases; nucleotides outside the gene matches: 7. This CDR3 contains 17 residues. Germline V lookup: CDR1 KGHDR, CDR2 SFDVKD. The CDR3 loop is CATSDPLGLAGADTQYF. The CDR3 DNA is TGTGCCACCAGTGATCCGTTGGGACTAGCGGGCGCAGATACGCAGTATTTT.

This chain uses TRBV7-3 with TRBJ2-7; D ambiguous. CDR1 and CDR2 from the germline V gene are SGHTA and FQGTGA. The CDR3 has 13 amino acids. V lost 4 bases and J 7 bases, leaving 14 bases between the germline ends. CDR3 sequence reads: CASSSGPSGEQYF. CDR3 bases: TGTGCCAGCAGCTCCGGGCCCTCCGGGGAGCAGTACTTC.

CDR3 protein: CASSPIWIAGDNEQFF. The CDR3 DNA follows: TGTGCCAGCTCACCAATCTGGATAGCGGGAGATAATGAGCAGTTCTTC. This rearrangement joins TRBV18 to TRBJ2-1; TRBD2 matches at 9 bases. CDR3 size: 16 residues. J lost 7 bases, V lost 2 bases, and 9 bases had no gene match. CDR1 and CDR2 (germline): KGHSH, LQKENI.

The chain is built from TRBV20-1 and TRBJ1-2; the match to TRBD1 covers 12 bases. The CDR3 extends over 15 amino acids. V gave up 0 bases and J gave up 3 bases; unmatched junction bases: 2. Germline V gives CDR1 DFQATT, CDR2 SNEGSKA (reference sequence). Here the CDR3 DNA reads TGCAGTGCTAGAGAGGGGACAGGGGGCTACTATGGCTACACCTTC. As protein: CSAREGTGGYYGYTF.

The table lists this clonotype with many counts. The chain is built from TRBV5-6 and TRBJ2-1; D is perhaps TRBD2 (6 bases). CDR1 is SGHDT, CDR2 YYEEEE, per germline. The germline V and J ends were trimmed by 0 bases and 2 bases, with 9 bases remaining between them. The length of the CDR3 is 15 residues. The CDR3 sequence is CASSLGRGPYNEQFF. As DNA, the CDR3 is TGTGCCAGCAGCTTGGGGCGGGGCCCCTACAATGAGCAGTTCTTC. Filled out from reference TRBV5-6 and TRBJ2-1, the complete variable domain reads DAGVTQSPTHLIKTRGQQVTLRCSPKSGHDTVSWYQQALGQGPQFIFQYYEEEERQRGNFPDRFSGHQFPNYSSELNVNALLLGDSALYLCASSLGRGPYNEQFFGPGTRLTVL.

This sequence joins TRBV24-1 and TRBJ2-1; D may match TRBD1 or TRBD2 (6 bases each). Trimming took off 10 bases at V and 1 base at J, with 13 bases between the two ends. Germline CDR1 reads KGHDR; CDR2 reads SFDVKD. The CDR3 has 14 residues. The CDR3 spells CATGAGHSYNEQFF. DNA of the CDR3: TGTGCCACGGGGGCGGGGCATTCCTACAATGAGCAGTTCTTC.

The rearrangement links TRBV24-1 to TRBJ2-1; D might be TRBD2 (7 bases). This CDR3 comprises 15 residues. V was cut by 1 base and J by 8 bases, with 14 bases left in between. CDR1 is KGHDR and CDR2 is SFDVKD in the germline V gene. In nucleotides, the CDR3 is TGTGCCACCAGTGATTTAACTAGGGGGGGGGATGAGCAGTTCTTC. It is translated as CATSDLTRGGDEQFF.

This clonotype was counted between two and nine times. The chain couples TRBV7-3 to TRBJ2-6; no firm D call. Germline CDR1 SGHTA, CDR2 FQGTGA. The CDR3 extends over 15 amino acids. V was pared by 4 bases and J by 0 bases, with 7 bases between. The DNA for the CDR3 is TGTGCCAGCAGCTCTACCCACTCTGGGGCCAACGTCCTGACTTTC. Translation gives CASSSTHSGANVLTF.

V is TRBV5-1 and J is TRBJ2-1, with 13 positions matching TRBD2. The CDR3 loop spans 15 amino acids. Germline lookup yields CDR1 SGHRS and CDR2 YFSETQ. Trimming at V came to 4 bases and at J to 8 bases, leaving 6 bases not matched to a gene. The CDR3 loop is CASSEGLAGPHEQFF. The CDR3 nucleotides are TGCGCCAGCAGCGAGGGACTAGCGGGGCCTCATGAGCAGTTCTTC. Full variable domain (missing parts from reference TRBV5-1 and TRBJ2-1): KAGVTQTPRYLIKTRGQQVTLSCSPISGHRSVSWYQQTPGQGLQFLFEYFSETQRNKGNFPGRFSGRQFSNSRSEMNVSTLELGDSALYLCASSEGLAGPHEQFFGPGTRLTVL.

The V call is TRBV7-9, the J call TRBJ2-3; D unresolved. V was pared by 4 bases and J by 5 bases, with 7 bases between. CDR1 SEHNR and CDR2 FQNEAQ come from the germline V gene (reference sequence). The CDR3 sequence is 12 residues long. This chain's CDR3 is CASSSMGDTQYF. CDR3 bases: TGTGCCAGCAGCTCAATGGGAGATACGCAGTATTTT.

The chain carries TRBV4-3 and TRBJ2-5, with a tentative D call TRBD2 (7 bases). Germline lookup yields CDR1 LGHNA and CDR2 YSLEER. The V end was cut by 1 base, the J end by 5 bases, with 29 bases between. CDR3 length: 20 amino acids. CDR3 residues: CASSQVFRRYGGHNAETQYF. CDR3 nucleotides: TGCGCCAGCAGCCAAGTTTTTAGGCGTTACGGGGGGCATAATGCGGAGACCCAGTACTTC.

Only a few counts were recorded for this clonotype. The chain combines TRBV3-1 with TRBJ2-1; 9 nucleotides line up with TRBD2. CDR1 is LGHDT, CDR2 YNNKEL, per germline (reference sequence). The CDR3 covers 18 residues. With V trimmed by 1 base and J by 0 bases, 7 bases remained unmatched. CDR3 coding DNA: TGTGCCAGCAGCCAAGTTCGCGGGAGGGCCGGCTCCTACAATGAGCAGTTCTTC. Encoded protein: CASSQVRGRAGSYNEQFF.

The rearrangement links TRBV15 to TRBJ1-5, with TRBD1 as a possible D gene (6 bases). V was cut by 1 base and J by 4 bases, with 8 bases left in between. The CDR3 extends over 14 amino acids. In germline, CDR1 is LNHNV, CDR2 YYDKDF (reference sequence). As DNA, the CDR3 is TGTGCCACCAGCAGAGTAGGACAGAATCAGCCCCAGCATTTT. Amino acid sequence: CATSRVGQNQPQHF.